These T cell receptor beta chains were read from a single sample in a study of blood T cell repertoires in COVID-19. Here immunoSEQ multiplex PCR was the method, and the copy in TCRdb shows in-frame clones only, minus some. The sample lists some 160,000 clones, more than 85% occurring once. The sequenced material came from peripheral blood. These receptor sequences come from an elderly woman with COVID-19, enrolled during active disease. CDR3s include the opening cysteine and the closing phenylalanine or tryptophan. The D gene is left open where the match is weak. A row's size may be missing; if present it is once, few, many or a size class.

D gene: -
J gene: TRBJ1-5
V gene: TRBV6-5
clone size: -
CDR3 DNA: TGTGCCAGCAGACACTCAGGGGATCAGCCCCAGCATTTT
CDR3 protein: CASRHSGDQPQHF

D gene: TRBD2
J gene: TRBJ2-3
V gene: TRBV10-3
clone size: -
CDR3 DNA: TGTGCCATCAGAGAAGGGACTAGCGGGACAGATACGCAGTATTTT
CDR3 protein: CAIREGTSGTDTQYF

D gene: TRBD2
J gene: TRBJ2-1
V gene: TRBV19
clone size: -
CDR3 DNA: TGTGCCAGTAGTATAGCGGGAGGGCCCCCCTACAATGAGCAGTTCTTC
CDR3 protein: CASSIAGGPPYNEQFF

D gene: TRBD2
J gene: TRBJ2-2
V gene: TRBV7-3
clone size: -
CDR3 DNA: TGTGCCAGCAGCTTTGCGGGGACTAGCGTGGCCGGGGAGCTGTTTTTT
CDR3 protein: CASSFAGTSVAGELFF

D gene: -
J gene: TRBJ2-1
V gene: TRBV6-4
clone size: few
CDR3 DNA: TGTGCCAGCAGTGACTCAGGGGGAGGGCCGTCTCATGAGCAGTTCTTC
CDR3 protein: CASSDSGGGPSHEQFF

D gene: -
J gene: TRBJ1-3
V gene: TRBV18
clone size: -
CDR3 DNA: TGTGCCAGCTCACCACGAGGTTATGAGGACACCATATATTTT
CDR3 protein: CASSPRGYEDTIYF

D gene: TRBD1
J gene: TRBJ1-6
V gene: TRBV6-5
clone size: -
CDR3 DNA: TGTGCCAGCACGCCGGGACAGAATTCACCCCTCCACTTT
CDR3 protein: CASTPGQNSPLHF

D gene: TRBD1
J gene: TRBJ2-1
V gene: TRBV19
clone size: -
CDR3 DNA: TGTGCCAGTAGTATTGGACAGGGGAAGCCTCGGTTCTTC
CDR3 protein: CASSIGQGKPRFF

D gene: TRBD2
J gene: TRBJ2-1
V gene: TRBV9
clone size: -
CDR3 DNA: TGTGCCAGCAGCAAAACTAGCGGGCCTGGCAATGAGCAGTTCTTC
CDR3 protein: CASSKTSGPGNEQFF

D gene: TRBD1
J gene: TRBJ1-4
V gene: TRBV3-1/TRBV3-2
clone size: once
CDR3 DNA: TGTGCCAGCAGCCCAGGGGGTAAGGAAAAACTGTTTTTT
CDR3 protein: CASSPGGKEKLFF

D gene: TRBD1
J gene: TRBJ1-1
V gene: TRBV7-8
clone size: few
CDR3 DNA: TGTGCCAGCAGCCCACAGGGGTCTAGCACTGAAGCTTTCTTT
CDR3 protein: CASSPQGSSTEAFF

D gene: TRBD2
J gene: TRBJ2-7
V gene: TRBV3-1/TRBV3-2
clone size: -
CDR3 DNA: TGTGCCAGCAGCCAAGGGCTAGCGGGTTCCTACGAGCAGTACTTC
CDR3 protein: CASSQGLAGSYEQYF

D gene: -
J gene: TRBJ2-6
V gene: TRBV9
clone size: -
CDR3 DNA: TGTGCCAGCAGTCCCCTCGCCCCACAGGCCCACTCTGGGGCCAACGTCCTGACTTTC
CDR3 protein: CASSPLAPQAHSGANVLTF

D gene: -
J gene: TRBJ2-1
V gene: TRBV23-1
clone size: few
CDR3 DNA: TGCGCCACCCCCCCTCTTGGGCCGTTAGTTACCTACAATGAGCAGTTCTTC
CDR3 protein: CATPPLGPLVTYNEQFF

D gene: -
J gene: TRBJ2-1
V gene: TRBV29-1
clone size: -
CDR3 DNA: TGCAGCGGTGACGGGGTTCAGGGGTCGAGCTCCTACAATGAGCAGTTCTTC
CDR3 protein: CSGDGVQGSSSYNEQFF

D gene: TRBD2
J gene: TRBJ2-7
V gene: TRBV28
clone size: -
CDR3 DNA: TGTGCCAGCTGGCGTGGGAGGGCCTACGAGCAGTACTTC
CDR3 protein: CASWRGRAYEQYF

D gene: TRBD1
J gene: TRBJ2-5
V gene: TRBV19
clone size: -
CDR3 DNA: TGTGCCAGTAGTAGCCCCCAGGGGGCAGATGAAGAGACCCAGTACTTC
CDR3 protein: CASSSPQGADEETQYF

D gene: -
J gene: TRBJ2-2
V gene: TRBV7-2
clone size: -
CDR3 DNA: TGTGCCAGCAGCTTACCGACATCTGGGGAGCTGTTTTTT
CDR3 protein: CASSLPTSGELFF

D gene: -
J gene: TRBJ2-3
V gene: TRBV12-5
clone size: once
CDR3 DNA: TGTGCTAGTGGTTTAGGGGGGGCCCAAGCAGATACGCAGTATTTT
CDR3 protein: CASGLGGAQADTQYF

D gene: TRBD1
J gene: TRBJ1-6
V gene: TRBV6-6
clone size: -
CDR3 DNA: TGTGCCAGCAGCGACAGGGGGGGAGAGTCACCCCTCCACTTT
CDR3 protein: CASSDRGGESPLHF

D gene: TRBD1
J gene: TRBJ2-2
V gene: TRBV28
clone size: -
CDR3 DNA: TGTGCCAGCAGAACGACAGGGGAAATCACCGGGGAGCTGTTTTTT
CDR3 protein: CASRTTGEITGELFF

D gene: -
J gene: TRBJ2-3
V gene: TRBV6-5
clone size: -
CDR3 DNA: TGTGCCAGCGAAAGCCCGGGGACAGATACGCAGTATTTT
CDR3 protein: CASESPGTDTQYF

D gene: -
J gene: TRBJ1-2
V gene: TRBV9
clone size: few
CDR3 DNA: TGTGCCAGCAGCGTAGGGGGGACAAACTATGGCTACACCTTC
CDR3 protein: CASSVGGTNYGYTF